This TCR beta chain was obtained from a study of blood T cell repertoires in COVID-19. At the level of the study: T cells, B-cell-depleted T cells, or PBMCs provided the cDNA or gDNA that served as material.

Individuals drawn from 20 to 30 US areas were roughly 18 to 89 years old. Each participant's cohort was designated according to participant-reported clinical history. Clones were read by immunoSEQ multiplex PCR, and TCRdb kept only the in-frame ones, dropping some. This table holds under 300,000 clones, 84% found once. Germline loops: CDR1 SGDLS, CDR2 YYNGEE. The CDR3 spans 15 residues. Trimming took 4 bases from V and 5 from J; bases not matched to a gene: 11. This sequence originates from a man aged 45-65 years who had recovered from COVID-19. Specimen: PBMCs or T cells enriched from blood (not recorded which). The gene calls are TRBV9 and TRBJ2-5, with 7 bases fitting TRBD2. The CDR3 DNA reads TGTGCCAGCAGCCGCCAAGCGGGATTGGTGGAGACCCAGTACTTC. It specifies CASSRQAGLVETQYF.